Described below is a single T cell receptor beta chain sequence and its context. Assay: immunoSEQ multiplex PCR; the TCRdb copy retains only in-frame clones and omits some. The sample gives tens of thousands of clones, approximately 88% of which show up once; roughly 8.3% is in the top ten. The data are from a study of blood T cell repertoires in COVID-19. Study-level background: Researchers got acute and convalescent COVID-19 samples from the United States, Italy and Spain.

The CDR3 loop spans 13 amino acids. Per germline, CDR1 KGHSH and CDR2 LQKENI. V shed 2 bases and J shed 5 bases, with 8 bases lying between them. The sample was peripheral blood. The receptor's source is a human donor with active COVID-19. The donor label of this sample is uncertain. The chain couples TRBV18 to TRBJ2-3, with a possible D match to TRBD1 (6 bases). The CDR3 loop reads CASSPEGGDTQYF. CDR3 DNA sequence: TGTGCCAGCTCACCAGAAGGGGGAGATACGCAGTATTTT. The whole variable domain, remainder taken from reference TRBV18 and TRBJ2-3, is NAGVMQNPRHLVRRRGQEARLRCSPMKGHSHVYWYRQLPEEGLKFMVYLQKENIIDESGMPKERFSAEFPKEGPSILRIQQVVRGDSAAYFCASSPEGGDTQYFGPGTRLTVL.